These 32 T cell receptor beta chains came from one sample sequenced in a study of blood T cell repertoires in COVID-19. Here immunoSEQ multiplex PCR was the method, and the copy in TCRdb shows in-frame clones only, minus some. The sample holds about 120,000 clones, less than 90% seen once. The specimen sequenced was peripheral blood. Receptor source: a man older than 75 with acute or convalescent COVID-19.

CDR3: CASSLGLADTQYF. CDR3 coding DNA: TGCGCCAGCAGCTTGGGTTTAGCAGATACGCAGTATTTT. This chain connects TRBV5-1 to TRBJ2-3; D is unclear. The CDR3 length is 13 residues. From germline, CDR1 is SGHRS and CDR2 YFSETQ. The V end was cut by 0 bases, the J end by 4 bases, with 6 bases between.

In this sample, this clone turned up once. The rearrangement uses TRBV10-3 and TRBJ1-1; 9 nucleotides align to TRBD1. Germline CDR1 and CDR2: ENHRY and SYGVKD. Germline trimming cut 1 base from V and 1 base from J; bases unmatched to any gene: 1. The CDR3 consists of 15 residues. This chain's CDR3 is CAISELGQGNTEAFF. The CDR3 DNA reads TGTGCCATCAGTGAGTTGGGACAGGGGAACACTGAAGCTTTCTTT.

This clone came up a few times. The genes are TRBV3-1 (or the pseudogene TRBV3-2) and TRBJ2-2; 13 bases match TRBD2. CDR3 size: 16 residues. Germline CDR1 LGHDT, CDR2 YNNKEL (reference sequence). Germline trimming cut 1 base from V and 6 bases from J; bases unmatched to any gene: 2. The CDR3 sequence: CASSQGTSGGSGELFF. CDR3 DNA sequence: TGTGCCAGCAGCCAAGGGACTAGCGGGGGCTCCGGGGAGCTGTTTTTT.

The chain carries TRBV7-2 and TRBJ1-3, with 8 nucleotides matching TRBD1. V gave up 2 bases and J gave up 2 bases; unmatched junction bases: 8. CDR1 and CDR2 from the germline V gene are SGHTA and FQGNSA. This CDR3 has 17 residues. CDR3 amino acids: CASSLYWTGKTGNTIYF. The CDR3 coding sequence is TGTGCCAGCAGCTTATATTGGACAGGGAAGACTGGAAACACCATATATTTT.

The chain couples TRBV7-8 to TRBJ2-3, with D perhaps matching TRBD2 (5 bases). The CDR3 length is 16 residues. V gave up 5 bases and J gave up 1 base, with 16 bases separating them. Germline V gene sequence: CDR1 SGHVS, CDR2 FQNEAQ. CDR3 amino acids: CASSLRDVARTDTQYF. The CDR3 nucleotides read TGTGCCAGCAGCCTCCGAGATGTAGCGCGCACAGATACGCAGTATTTT.

The chain joins TRBV10-3 to TRBJ2-7, with 8 bases that match TRBD2. The DNA end is more similar to TRBJ2-1, so the J call may be wrong. The CDR3 is 16 amino acids. Per germline, CDR1 ENHRY and CDR2 SYGVKD. The CDR3 sequence: CAISGLAGARENEQFF. DNA for the CDR3: TGTGCCATCAGTGGGCTAGCGGGCGCCCGAGAGAATGAGCAGTTCTTC.

The genes are TRBV18 and TRBJ2-1; 12 bases line up with TRBD1. V was clipped by 5 bases and J by 13 bases; unmatched bases: 15. CDR1 is KGHSH and CDR2 is LQKENI in the germline V gene. There are 16 residues in the CDR3. For the CDR3, the DNA is TGTGCCAGCTCATCCTACCCGGGACAGGGGGCTAACCACCAGTTCTTC. This sequence encodes CASSSYPGQGANHQFF.

This clone has more than one count but fewer than ten. The J gene is TRBJ1-2, the V gene TRBV30; TRBD1 matches 8 bases. The germline gives CDR1 GTSNPN, CDR2 SVGIG (reference sequence). This CDR3 has 13 residues. The ends lost 5 bases at V and 4 bases at J; junction bases unmatched: 6. In DNA form, the CDR3 reads TGTGCCTGGCATCGGGACAGGCCCTATGGCTACACCTTC. This encodes CAWHRDRPYGYTF.

The rearrangement uses TRBV7-6 and TRBJ2-7; 8 positions agree with TRBD2. Germline-derived CDR1 and CDR2 are SGHVS and FNYEAQ. The CDR3 spans 14 residues. Unmatched junction bases numbered 8, after V lost 5 bases and J lost 5 bases. CDR3 loop: CASSRGREGDEQYF. Written as DNA, the CDR3 is TGTGCCAGCAGCCGCGGACGGGAGGGGGACGAGCAGTACTTC.

CDR3 residues: CASSHLGQGSYGYTF. The CDR3, as DNA: TGTGCCAGCAGCCACCTAGGACAGGGGAGCTATGGCTACACCTTC. The chain has TRBV14 and TRBJ1-2; 9 nucleotides align to TRBD1. CDR1 SGHDN and CDR2 FVKESK come from the germline V gene. J lost 4 bases, V lost 3 bases, and 6 bases had no gene match. This CDR3 contains 15 residues.

The chain carries TRBV10-1 and TRBJ2-7; D may be TRBD2 (5 bases). The CDR3 has 14 amino acids. V lost 2 bases and J 1 base, leaving 9 bases between the germline ends. CDR1 and CDR2 from the germline V gene are WNHNN and SYGVQD (reference sequence). Written as DNA, the CDR3 is TGCGCCAGCAGTGAGGGAGGCAGATCCTACGAGCAGTACTTC. Protein sequence: CASSEGGRSYEQYF.

This chain uses TRBV5-1 with TRBJ1-4; possibly TRBD1 for D (5 bases). The CDR3 covers 15 residues. Germline CDR1 is SGHRS and CDR2 is YFSETQ. V lost 0 bases and J lost 8, with 14 bases in between. The DNA of the CDR3 is TGCGCCAGCAGCTTGGTTTCGGGGGTCGGGGAAAAACTGTTTTTT. It specifies CASSLVSGVGEKLFF.

This clone came up once. V is TRBV9 and J is TRBJ2-1; 9 positions match TRBD2. Germline V gene data show CDR1 as SGDLS and CDR2 as YYNGEE. CDR3 size: 16 residues. With V trimmed by 3 bases and J by 7 bases, 11 bases remained unmatched. As DNA, the CDR3 is TGTGCCAGCAGCGAGCGGGGGACTAGCCGGCAAAATGAGCAGTTCTTC. Translated, it gives CASSERGTSRQNEQFF.

CDR3 nucleotide sequence: TGTGCCAGCAGCCCCCGGGACACTAACACCGGGGAGCTGTTTTTT. It codes for CASSPRDTNTGELFF. The chain is built from TRBV3-1 (or the pseudogene TRBV3-2) and TRBJ2-2, with a tentative D call TRBD1 (6 bases). The CDR3 totals 15 residues. The V and J ends lost 4 bases and 2 bases respectively, with 11 bases between them. Germline CDR1 is LGHDT and CDR2 is YNNKEL (reference sequence).

The V call is TRBV15, the J call TRBJ1-1, with 7 bases fitting TRBD1. This CDR3 contains 13 residues. V was clipped by 6 bases and J by 4 bases; unmatched bases: 5. CDR1 and CDR2 from the germline V gene are LNHNV and YYDKDF (reference sequence). The CDR3 loop reads CATRTGLVTEAFF. The CDR3 coding sequence is TGTGCCACCAGGACAGGGCTGGTCACTGAAGCTTTCTTT.

This clone appeared a single time. The V and J genes are TRBV7-7 and TRBJ2-5, with unresolved D. There are 14 residues in the CDR3. Germline CDR1 and CDR2: SSHAT and FNYEAQ (reference sequence). V was clipped by 2 bases and J by 1 base, with 8 bases between them. This CDR3 is CASSLLTGQETQYF. For the CDR3, the DNA is TGTGCCAGCAGCTTACTTACTGGCCAAGAGACCCAGTACTTC. Complete variable domain (other parts from reference TRBV7-7 and TRBJ2-5): GAGVSQSPRYKVTKRGQDVTLRCDPISSHATLYWYQQALGQGPEFLTYFNYEAQPDKSGLPSDRFSAERPEGSISTLTIQRTEQRDSAMYRCASSLLTGQETQYFGPGTRLLVL.

The gene calls are TRBV9 and TRBJ1-3; D call uncertain. The V end lost 1 base, the J end lost 3 bases, and 11 bases lay between the germline ends. The CDR3 length is 15 residues. Germline V gene lookup returns CDR1 SGDLS and CDR2 YYNGEE. CDR3 bases: TGTGCCAGCAGCGTATCCCGGGGAGGTGGAAACACCATATATTTT. Protein product: CASSVSRGGGNTIYF.

This clone appeared once. The chain joins TRBV7-3 to TRBJ2-2, with 7 bases identical to TRBD2. The CDR3 is made up of 15 amino acids. The germline CDR1 and CDR2 sequences are SGHTA and FQGTGA. Trimming removed 5 bases from V and 5 bases from J; junction bases left unmatched: 8. CDR3 loop: CASSLVKGGTGELFF. DNA of the CDR3: TGTGCCAGCAGCCTTGTAAAGGGAGGGACCGGGGAGCTGTTTTTT.

The chain links TRBV19 to TRBJ2-2; the D gene is possibly TRBD1 (6 bases). The V gene lost 2 bases and the J gene lost 5 bases, with 12 bases spanning the gap. CDR1 LNHDA and CDR2 SQIVND come from the germline V gene (reference sequence). The CDR3 contains 15 residues. CDR3 nucleotides: TGTGCCAGTAGTATACAAGCGCAGGGGACCGGGGAGCTGTTTTTT. As protein: CASSIQAQGTGELFF.

V is TRBV7-2 and J is TRBJ1-1; no definite D call. This CDR3 is built from 13 residues. CDR1 and CDR2 (germline): SGHTA, FQGNSA. V lost 5 bases to trimming and J lost 0 bases, with 7 bases between them. CDR3 protein: CASSTHMNTEAFF. The CDR3 DNA is TGTGCCAGCAGCACACATATGAACACTGAAGCTTTCTTT.

Remarks on this clone: An end of the junction differs from the germline gene, which may be a read error. The gene calls are TRBV5-8 and TRBJ1-6; D might be TRBD1 (5 bases). Germline CDR1 reads SGHTS; CDR2 reads YDEGEE. The CDR3 contains 10 residues. The CDR3 DNA reads TGTGCCAGCAGCTTGGTGGTGACAGCCTTT. Protein sequence: CASSLVVTAF.

There are a few counts of this clone. The genes are TRBV15 and TRBJ2-2; TRBD2 aligns across 8 bases. CDR1 is LNHNV and CDR2 is YYDKDF in the germline V gene (reference sequence). After removal of 5 bases from V and 2 bases from J, the junction contained 7 bases not matched to a gene. The CDR3 runs to 16 residues. CDR3 protein: CATSPRTSGNTGELFF. CDR3 DNA sequence: TGTGCCACCAGCCCACGCACTAGCGGCAACACCGGGGAGCTGTTTTTT.

V usage is TRBV3-1 (or the pseudogene TRBV3-2) and J usage is TRBJ1-2, with D hard to call. Germline V gives CDR1 LGHDT, CDR2 YNNKEL (reference sequence). The CDR3 covers 16 residues. V was cut by 0 bases and J by 3 bases, with 14 bases left in between. The CDR3 region has the DNA TGTGCCAGCAGCCAAGAAGAGCGACGGCCTTACTATGGCTACACCTTC. Its translation is CASSQEERRPYYGYTF.

Remarks on this clone: Other nucleotide sequences from this sample produce the same CDR3. The genes are TRBV27 and TRBJ1-4, with no clear D. This CDR3 region has 13 residues. CDR1 MNHEY and CDR2 SMNVEV come from the germline V gene (reference sequence). Trimming took 6 bases from V and 4 from J, leaving 9 bases between them. CDR3 region: CASSLRVNEKLFF. CDR3 DNA: TGTGCCAGCAGCTTGAGGGTTAATGAAAAACTGTTTTTT.

The V gene is TRBV2, the J gene TRBJ1-1; D not certain. The V end was cut by 3 bases, the J end by 10 bases, with 9 bases between. Germline V lookup: CDR1 SNHLY, CDR2 FYNNEI. This CDR3 spans 11 amino acids. The CDR3 is CASSEARGAFF. CDR3 coding DNA: TGTGCCAGCAGTGAGGCCCGGGGAGCTTTCTTT.

This chain connects TRBV6-6 to TRBJ2-2, with 8 bases matching TRBD1. The J segment lost 5 bases and the V segment lost 6 bases, leaving 5 bases of the junction unmatched. In germline, CDR1 is MNHNY, CDR2 SVGAGI (reference sequence). The CDR3 length is 14 residues. DNA of the CDR3: TGTGCCAGCAGAACCGGACAGGGAACCGGGGAGCTGTTTTTT. Translated: CASRTGQGTGELFF.

This sequence joins TRBV2 and TRBJ1-6; D may be TRBD1 (5 bases). Trimming stripped 3 bases from V and 17 bases from J, with 17 bases between. The germline V gene has CDR1 SNHLY and CDR2 FYNNEI. CDR3 length equals 13 residues. The CDR3: CASSEPARGFFHF. The CDR3 DNA sequence: TGTGCCAGCAGTGAGCCAGCCCGGGGGTTTTTCCACTTT. Full variable domain (remainder filled in from reference TRBV2 and TRBJ1-6): EPEVTQTPSHQVTQMGQEVILRCVPISNHLYFYWYRQILGQKVEFLVSFYNNEISEKSEIFDDQFSVERPDGSNFTLKIRSTKLEDSAMYFCASSEPARGFFHFGNGTRLTVT.

The rearrangement uses TRBV5-1 and TRBJ2-1; maybe TRBD2 (5 bases). The CDR3 totals 15 residues. The germline V gene has CDR1 SGHRS and CDR2 YFSETQ. Between the trimmed V and J ends, which lost 6 bases and 0 bases, there was a span of 13 bases. The CDR3 loop is CASTPDSRSYNEQFF. For the CDR3, the DNA is TGCGCCAGCACTCCGGACTCTCGCTCCTACAATGAGCAGTTCTTC.

The chain employs TRBV7-9 and TRBJ2-3, with D possibly matching TRBD2 (5 bases). Germline CDR1 SEHNR, CDR2 FQNEAQ (reference sequence). V gave up 8 bases and J gave up 0 bases, with 9 bases separating them. The CDR3 covers 13 residues. The CDR3 loop is CASRRDSTDTQYF. Here the CDR3 DNA reads TGTGCCAGCCGCCGGGATAGCACAGATACGCAGTATTTT.

The chain uses TRBV15 and TRBJ2-7, with a possible D match to TRBD1 (5 bases). The CDR3 has 14 residues. Looked up from germline, CDR1 is LNHNV and CDR2 is YYDKDF (reference sequence). Trimming stripped 0 bases from V and 7 bases from J, with 13 bases between. CDR3: CATSRESPPGEQYF. For the CDR3, the DNA is TGTGCCACCAGCAGAGAGAGCCCCCCAGGGGAGCAGTACTTC.

V is TRBV18 and J is TRBJ2-7, with TRBD2 identical over 8 bases. This CDR3 contains 14 residues. The V and J ends lost 2 bases and 2 bases, in that order; junction bases with no gene match: 2. Germline V CDR1 and CDR2: KGHSH, LQKENI. This CDR3 reads CASSPTGGAYEQYF. CDR3 sequence (DNA): TGTGCCAGCTCACCAACCGGGGGGGCCTACGAGCAGTACTTC.

This clone was counted at least ten times. The chain combines TRBV2 with TRBJ2-3; 7 positions agree with TRBD1. Germline loops: CDR1 SNHLY, CDR2 FYNNEI. The trim removed 6 bases at V and 0 bases at J, leaving 12 bases unmatched. The CDR3 spans 17 residues. The CDR3 region has the DNA TGTGCCAGCAGACCCGACAGGGTGGGAACTAGCACAGATACGCAGTATTTT. It is translated as CASRPDRVGTSTDTQYF.